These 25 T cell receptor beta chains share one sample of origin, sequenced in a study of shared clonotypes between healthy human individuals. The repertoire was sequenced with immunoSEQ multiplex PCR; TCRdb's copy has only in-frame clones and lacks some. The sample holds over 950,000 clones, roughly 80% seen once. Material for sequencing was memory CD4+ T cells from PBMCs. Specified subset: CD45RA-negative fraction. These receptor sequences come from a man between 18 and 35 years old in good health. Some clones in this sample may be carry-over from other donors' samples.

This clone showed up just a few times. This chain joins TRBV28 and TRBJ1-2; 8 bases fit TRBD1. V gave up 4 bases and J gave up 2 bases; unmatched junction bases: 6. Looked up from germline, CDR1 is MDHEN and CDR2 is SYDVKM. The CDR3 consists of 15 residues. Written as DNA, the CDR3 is TGTGCCAGCAGTTCAGGGGGCTCCGACAACTATGGCTACACCTTC. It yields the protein CASSSGGSDNYGYTF.

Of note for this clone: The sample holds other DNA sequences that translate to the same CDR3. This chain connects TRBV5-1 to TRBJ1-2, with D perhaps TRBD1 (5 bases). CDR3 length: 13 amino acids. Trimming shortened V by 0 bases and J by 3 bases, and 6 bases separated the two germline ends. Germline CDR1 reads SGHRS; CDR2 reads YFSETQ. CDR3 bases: TGCGCCAGCAGCTTGGAAGGGGACTATGGCTACACCTTC. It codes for CASSLEGDYGYTF.

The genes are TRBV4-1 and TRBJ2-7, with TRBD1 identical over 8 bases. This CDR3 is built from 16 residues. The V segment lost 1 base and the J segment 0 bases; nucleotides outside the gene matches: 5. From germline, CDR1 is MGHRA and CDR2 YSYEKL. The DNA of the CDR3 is TGCGCCAGCAGCCAAGGGTGGACAGGGAGCTCCTACGAGCAGTACTTC. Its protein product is CASSQGWTGSSYEQYF.

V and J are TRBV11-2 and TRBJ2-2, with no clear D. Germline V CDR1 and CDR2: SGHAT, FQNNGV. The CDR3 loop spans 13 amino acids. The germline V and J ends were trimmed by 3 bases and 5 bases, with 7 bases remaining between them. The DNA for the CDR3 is TGTGCCAGCAGCTTCGGCCAGACCGGGGAGCTGTTTTTT. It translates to CASSFGQTGELFF.

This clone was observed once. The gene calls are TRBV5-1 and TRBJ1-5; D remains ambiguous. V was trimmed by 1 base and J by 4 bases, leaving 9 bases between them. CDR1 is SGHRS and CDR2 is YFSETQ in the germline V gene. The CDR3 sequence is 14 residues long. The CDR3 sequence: CASSLNGPNQPQHF. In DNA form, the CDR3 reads TGCGCCAGCAGCTTGAACGGTCCAAATCAGCCCCAGCATTTT.

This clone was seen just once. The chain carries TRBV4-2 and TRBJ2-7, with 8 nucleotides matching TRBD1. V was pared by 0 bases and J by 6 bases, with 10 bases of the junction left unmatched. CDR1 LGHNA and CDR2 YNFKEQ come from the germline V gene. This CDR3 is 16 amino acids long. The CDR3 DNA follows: TGTGCCAGCAGCCAAGATGACAGGGGTATTCGTTTCGAGCAGTACTTC. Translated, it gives CASSQDDRGIRFEQYF.

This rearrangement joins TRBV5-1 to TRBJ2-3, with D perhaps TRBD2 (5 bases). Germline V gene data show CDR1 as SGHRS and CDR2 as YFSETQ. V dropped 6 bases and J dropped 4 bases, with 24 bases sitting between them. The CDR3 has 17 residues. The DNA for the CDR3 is TGCGCCAGCACCTCGGGGAGATACGGGGATTCCGCAGATACGCAGTATTTT. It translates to CASTSGRYGDSADTQYF.

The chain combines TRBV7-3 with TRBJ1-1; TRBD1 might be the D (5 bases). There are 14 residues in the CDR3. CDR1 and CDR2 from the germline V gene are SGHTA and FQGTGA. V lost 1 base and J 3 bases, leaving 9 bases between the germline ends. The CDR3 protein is CASSLRGRDTEAFF. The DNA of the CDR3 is TGTGCCAGCAGCTTAAGGGGACGGGACACTGAAGCTTTCTTT. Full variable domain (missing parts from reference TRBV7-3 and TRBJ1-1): GAGVSQTPSNKVTEKGKYVELRCDPISGHTALYWYRQSLGQGPEFLIYFQGTGAADDSGLPNDRFFAVRPEGSVSTLKIQRTERGDSAVYLCASSLRGRDTEAFFGQGTRLTVV.

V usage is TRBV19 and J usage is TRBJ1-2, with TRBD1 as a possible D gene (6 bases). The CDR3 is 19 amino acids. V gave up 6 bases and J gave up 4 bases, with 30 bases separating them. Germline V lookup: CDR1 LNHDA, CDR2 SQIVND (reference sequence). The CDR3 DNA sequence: TGTGCCAGTAGAAGCAGACCATTAGGGGGGGCTGGCGTCGGCTATGGCTACACCTTC. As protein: CASRSRPLGGAGVGYGYTF.

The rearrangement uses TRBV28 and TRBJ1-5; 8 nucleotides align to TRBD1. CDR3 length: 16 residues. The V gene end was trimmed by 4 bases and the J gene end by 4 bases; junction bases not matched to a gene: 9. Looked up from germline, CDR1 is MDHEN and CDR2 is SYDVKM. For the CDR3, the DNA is TGTGCCAGCAGTTCGACAGGGGAGGGTCGGAATCAGCCCCAGCATTTT. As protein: CASSSTGEGRNQPQHF.

The CDR3 loop is CATGDENYGYTF. The CDR3 DNA is TGTGCCACCGGGGACGAGAACTATGGCTACACCTTC. The V call is TRBV21-1, the J call TRBJ1-2. TRBV21-1 is termed a pseudogene. The CDR3 has 12 residues.

The CDR3 sequence: CASGRTGMTDTQYF. CDR3 in DNA: TGTGCCAGCGGAAGAACAGGGATGACAGATACGCAGTATTTT. The J gene is TRBJ2-3, the V gene TRBV9, with D possibly TRBD1 on 6 matching bases. CDR1 and CDR2 (germline): SGDLS, YYNGEE. The V end was cut by 7 bases, the J end by 3 bases, with 15 bases between. The CDR3 is 14 amino acids. Combining the CDR3 with reference TRBV9 and TRBJ2-3 gives the whole variable domain DSGVTQTPKHLITATGQRVTLRCSPRSGDLSVYWYQQSLDQGLQFLIQYYNGEERAKGNILERFSAQQFPDLHSELNLSSLELGDSALYFCASGRTGMTDTQYFGPGTRLTVL.

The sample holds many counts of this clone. CDR3 DNA sequence: TGTGCCAGCAGTTTATCGGGCCAGCCGGGCTACACCTTC. Amino acid sequence: CASSLSGQPGYTF. The chain is built from TRBV27 and TRBJ1-2, with D unclear. The V end was cut by 0 bases, the J end by 8 bases, with 10 bases between. Germline V lookup: CDR1 MNHEY, CDR2 SMNVEV (reference sequence). There are 13 residues in the CDR3.

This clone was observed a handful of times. CDR3 DNA: TGTGCCAGTAGGCCACCTAAGGGGAACGAGCAGTACTTC. It specifies CASRPPKGNEQYF. The chain has TRBV19 and TRBJ2-7, with D possibly matching TRBD1 (5 bases). The CDR3 runs to 13 residues. With 6 bases removed from V and 5 bases from J, the gap between germline ends came to 14 bases. The germline V gene has CDR1 LNHDA and CDR2 SQIVND (reference sequence).

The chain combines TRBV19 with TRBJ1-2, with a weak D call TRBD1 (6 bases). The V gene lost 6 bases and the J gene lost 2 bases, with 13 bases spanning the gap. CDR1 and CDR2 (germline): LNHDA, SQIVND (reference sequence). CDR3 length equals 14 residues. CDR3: CASSPPGVNYGYTF. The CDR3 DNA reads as TGTGCCAGTAGCCCACCAGGGGTGAACTATGGCTACACCTTC. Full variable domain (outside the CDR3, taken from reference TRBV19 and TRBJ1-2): DGGITQSPKYLFRKEGQNVTLSCEQNLNHDAMYWYRQDPGQGLRLIYYSQIVNDFQKGDIAEGYSVSREKKESFPLTVTSAQKNPTAFYLCASSPPGVNYGYTFGSGTRLTVV.

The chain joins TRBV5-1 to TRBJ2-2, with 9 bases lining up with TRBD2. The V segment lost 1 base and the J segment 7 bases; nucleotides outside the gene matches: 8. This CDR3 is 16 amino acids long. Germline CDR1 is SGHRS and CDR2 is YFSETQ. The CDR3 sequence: CASSLSAGGPDGELFF. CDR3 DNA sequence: TGCGCCAGCAGCTTGTCTGCGGGAGGGCCGGACGGGGAGCTGTTTTTT. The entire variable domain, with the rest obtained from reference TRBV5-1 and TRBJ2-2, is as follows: KAGVTQTPRYLIKTRGQQVTLSCSPISGHRSVSWYQQTPGQGLQFLFEYFSETQRNKGNFPGRFSGRQFSNSRSEMNVSTLELGDSALYLCASSLSAGGPDGELFFGEGSRLTVL.

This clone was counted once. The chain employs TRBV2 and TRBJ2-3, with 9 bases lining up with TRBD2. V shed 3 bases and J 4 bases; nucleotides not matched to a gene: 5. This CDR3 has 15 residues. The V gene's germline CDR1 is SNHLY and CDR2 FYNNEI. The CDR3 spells CASSELAGGADTQYF. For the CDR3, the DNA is TGTGCCAGCAGTGAGTTGGCGGGAGGGGCAGATACGCAGTATTTT.

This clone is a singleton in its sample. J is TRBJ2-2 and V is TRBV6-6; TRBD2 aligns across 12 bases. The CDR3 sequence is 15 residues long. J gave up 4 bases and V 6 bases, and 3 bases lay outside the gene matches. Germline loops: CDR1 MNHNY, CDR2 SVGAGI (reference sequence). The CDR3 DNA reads TGTGCCAGCAGCACGGGACTAGCGGGCACCGGGGAGCTGTTTTTT. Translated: CASSTGLAGTGELFF.

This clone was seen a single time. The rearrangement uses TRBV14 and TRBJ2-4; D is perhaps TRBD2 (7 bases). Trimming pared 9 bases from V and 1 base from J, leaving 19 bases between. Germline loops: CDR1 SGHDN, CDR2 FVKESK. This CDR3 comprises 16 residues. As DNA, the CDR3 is TGTGCCAGTGGGAGGAGAGGGGGAGGGGCCAAAAACATTCAGTACTTC. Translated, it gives CASGRRGGGAKNIQYF.

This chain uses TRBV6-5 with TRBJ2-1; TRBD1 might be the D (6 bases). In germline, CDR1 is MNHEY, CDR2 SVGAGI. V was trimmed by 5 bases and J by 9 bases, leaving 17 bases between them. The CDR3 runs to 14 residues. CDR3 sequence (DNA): TGTGCCAGCAGTCAGGGTACGAGGGGGAGTGAGCAGTTCTTC. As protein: CASSQGTRGSEQFF.

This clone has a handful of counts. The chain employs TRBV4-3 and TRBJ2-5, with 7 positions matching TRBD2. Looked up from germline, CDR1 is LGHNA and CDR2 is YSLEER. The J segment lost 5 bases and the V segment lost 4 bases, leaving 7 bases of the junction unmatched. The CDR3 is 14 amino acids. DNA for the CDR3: TGCGCCAGCAGCCGAAGGACTAGGTTTGAGACCCAGTACTTC. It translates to CASSRRTRFETQYF.

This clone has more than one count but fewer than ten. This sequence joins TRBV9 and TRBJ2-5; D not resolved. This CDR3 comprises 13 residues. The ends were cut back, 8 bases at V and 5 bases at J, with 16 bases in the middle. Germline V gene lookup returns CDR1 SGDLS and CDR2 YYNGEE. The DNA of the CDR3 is TGTGCCAGTTCATCCGTGTTTGGTGAGACCCAGTACTTC. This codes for CASSSVFGETQYF.

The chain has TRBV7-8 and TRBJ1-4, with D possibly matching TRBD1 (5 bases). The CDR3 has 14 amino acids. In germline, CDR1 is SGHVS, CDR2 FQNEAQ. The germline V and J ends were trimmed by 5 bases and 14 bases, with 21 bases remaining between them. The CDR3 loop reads CASSNRIDEKWLFF. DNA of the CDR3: TGTGCCAGCAGCAACAGGATAGATGAAAAGTGGCTGTTTTTT.

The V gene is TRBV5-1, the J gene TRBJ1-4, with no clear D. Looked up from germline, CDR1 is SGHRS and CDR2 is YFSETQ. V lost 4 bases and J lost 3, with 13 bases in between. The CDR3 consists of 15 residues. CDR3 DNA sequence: TGCGCCAGCAGCGACCCCGCCGGATCTAATGAAAAACTGTTTTTT. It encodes CASSDPAGSNEKLFF.

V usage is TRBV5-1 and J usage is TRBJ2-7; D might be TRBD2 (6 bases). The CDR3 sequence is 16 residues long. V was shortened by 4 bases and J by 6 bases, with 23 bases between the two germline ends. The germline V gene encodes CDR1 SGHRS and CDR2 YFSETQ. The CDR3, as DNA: TGCGCCAGCAGCCCGAACCCTAGCGACGGTATTAGCGAGCAGTACTTC. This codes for CASSPNPSDGISEQYF.